This is a list of T cell receptor beta chains from one sample in a study of neurological immune-mediated disorders. In TCRdb, the 5' RACE reads were re-called with MiXCR into one record per CDR3 protein. The sample has 70,000 to 75,000 distinct CDR3 sequences, roughly 13% seen once; the top ten hold under 5.5%. Sequencing was performed on PBMCs. Every receptor here comes from a female donor with HTLV-1-associated myelopathy (HAM/TSP). Each CDR3 is given with its conserved first and last residue. The D gene is left open where the match is weak. Clone size is given for some rows only: seen once, a few or many times, or a class if the clone is expanded.

abundance	v_gene	j_gene	d_gene	CDR3nt	CDR3aa
many	TRBV5-1	TRBJ2-1	.	TGCGCCAGCAGCTTGGCGACGGGGGAAGCTTACAATGAGCAGTTCTTC	CASSLATGEAYNEQFF
many	TRBV28	TRBJ2-7	.	TGTGCCAGCAGTTCCCGGTCCGAGCAGTACTTC	CASSSRSEQYF
many	TRBV29-1	TRBJ2-7	TRBD1	TGCAGCGTTGAAGATTGGGACAGCTACGAGCAGTACTTC	CSVEDWDSYEQYF
many	TRBV12-3/TRBV12-4	TRBJ1-1	.	TGTGCCAGCCGGATGTTTCAGGGGATTAACACTGAAGCTTTCTTT	CASRMFQGINTEAFF
many	TRBV5-1	TRBJ1-1	TRBD1	TGCGCCAGCAGCTTTACAGGGGTATTGAACACTGAAGCTTTCTTT	CASSFTGVLNTEAFF
medium-sized	TRBV11-2	TRBJ2-7	.	TGTGCCAGCAGCCGTGCTAGGGTGAGCCCCTACGAGCAGTACTTC	CASSRARVSPYEQYF
many	TRBV7-2	TRBJ1-3	TRBD1	TGTGCCAGCAGCTTAGAACGGGACAGGGTTTACACCATATATTTT	CASSLERDRVYTIYF
many	TRBV4-2	TRBJ1-1	.	TGTGCCAGCAGCCAAGATCTAATCCTGCTTTCGGAGCCTGAAGCTTTCTTT	CASSQDLILLSEPEAFF
many	TRBV5-6	TRBJ2-7	.	TGTGCCAGCAGCTCCCCGGGACGGAAAAAATACGAGCAGTACTTC	CASSSPGRKKYEQYF
many	TRBV5-6	TRBJ2-2	.	TGTGCCAGCAGCTTGGCCGGTCCCGGGGAGCTGTTTTTT	CASSLAGPGELFF
many	TRBV9	TRBJ2-3	.	TGTGCCAGCAGCCCACACGGAGGTCGTATGACAGATACGCAGTATTTT	CASSPHGGRMTDTQYF
many	TRBV7-2	TRBJ2-3	.	TGTGCCAGCGGCCCAAAGGATACGCAGTATTTT	CASGPKDTQYF
many	TRBV20-1	TRBJ2-5	.	TGCAGTGCTACTGAAGGGGGGTCGCAAGAGACCCAGTACTTC	CSATEGGSQETQYF
many	TRBV24-1	TRBJ1-1	.	TGTGCCAGGGGCTCTGGCACTGAAGCTTTCTTT	CARGSGTEAFF
once	TRBV5-1	TRBJ2-1	TRBD2	TGCGCCAGCAGCCCGGCGACTAGCGGAATAAACAATGAGCAGTTCTTC	CASSPATSGINNEQFF
many	TRBV6-1	TRBJ1-1	TRBD1	TGTGCCATGAAGACAGGGGTCACTGAAGCTTTCTTT	CAMKTGVTEAFF
few	TRBV12-3/TRBV12-4	TRBJ2-7	TRBD2	TGTGCCAGCAGTTTCCCTAGCGGGGGGGCCTGGGAGCAGTACTTC	CASSFPSGGAWEQYF
many	TRBV6-5	TRBJ1-6	.	TGTGCCAGCCTACCTATGAGCTCCTATAATTCACCCCTCCACTTT	CASLPMSSYNSPLHF
.	TRBV7-9	TRBJ2-7	.	TGTGCCAGCAGCTTAGTCGGCGACTCCGAGCAGTACTTC	CASSLVGDSEQYF
.	TRBV7-8	TRBJ1-1	TRBD1	TGTGCCAGCAGCCCAGGGGGTTTGAACACTGAAGCTTTCTTT	CASSPGGLNTEAFF
many	TRBV29-1	TRBJ1-4	.	TGCAGCGTCCTGCGGGGGTTTGAGGAAAAACTGTTTTTT	CSVLRGFEEKLFF
.	TRBV20-1	TRBJ2-3	.	TGCAGTGCTACAGGAAGCACAGATACGCAGTATTTT	CSATGSTDTQYF
many	TRBV28	TRBJ2-6	TRBD2	TGTGCCAGCAGTATGGGGGGGACTGGGGCCAACGTCCTGACTTTC	CASSMGGTGANVLTF
many	TRBV5-1	TRBJ1-6	TRBD1	TGCGCCAGCAGCTTTAAAGGACAGGGAAATAATTCACCCCTCCACTTT	CASSFKGQGNNSPLHF
many	TRBV2	TRBJ1-6	.	TGTGCCAGCACCCGACAGGATTCACCCCTCCACTTT	CASTRQDSPLHF
.	TRBV6-5	TRBJ1-5	.	TGTGCCAGCAGTTCCCCGCCGGATCCGATCAATCAGCCCCAGCATTTT	CASSSPPDPINQPQHF
many	TRBV15	TRBJ2-1	TRBD1	TGTGCCACCAGCAGAGATTTGCAGGGGGATGAGCAGTTCTTC	CATSRDLQGDEQFF